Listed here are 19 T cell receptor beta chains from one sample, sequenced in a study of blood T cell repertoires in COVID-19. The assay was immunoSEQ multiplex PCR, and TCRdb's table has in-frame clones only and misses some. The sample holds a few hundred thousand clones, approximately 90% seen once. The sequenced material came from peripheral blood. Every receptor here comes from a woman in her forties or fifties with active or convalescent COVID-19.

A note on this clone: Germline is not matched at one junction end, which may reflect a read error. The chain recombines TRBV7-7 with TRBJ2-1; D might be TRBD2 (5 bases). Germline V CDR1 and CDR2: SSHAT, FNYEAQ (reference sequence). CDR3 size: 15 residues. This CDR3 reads CASSLGLGSGNEQFF. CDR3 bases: TGTGCTAGCAGCTTAGGGCTGGGATCGGGGAATGAGCAGTTCTTC.

CDR3 sequence (DNA): TGTGCCAGTAAGGCTCGTGGGACAGGGGCTGACCAGCCCCAGCATTTT. Translated: CASKARGTGADQPQHF. This rearrangement joins TRBV19 to TRBJ1-5; TRBD1 matches at 10 bases. V dropped 7 bases and J dropped 7; count of bases not matched to a gene: 13. The CDR3 covers 16 residues. The germline CDR1 and CDR2 sequences are LNHDA and SQIVND (reference sequence).

CDR3 protein: CASSIEASGYEQYF. For the CDR3, the DNA is TGTGCCAGTAGTATAGAGGCTAGCGGGTACGAGCAGTACTTC. The rearrangement links TRBV19 to TRBJ2-7; 8 positions agree with TRBD2. Trimming cost V 0 bases and J 4 bases; bases outside gene matches: 2. Germline-derived CDR1 and CDR2 are LNHDA and SQIVND (reference sequence). The CDR3 covers 14 residues.

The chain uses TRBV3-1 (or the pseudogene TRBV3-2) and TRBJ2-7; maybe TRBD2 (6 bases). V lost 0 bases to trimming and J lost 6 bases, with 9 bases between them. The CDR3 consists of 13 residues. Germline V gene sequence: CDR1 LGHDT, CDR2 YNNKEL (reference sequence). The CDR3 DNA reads TGTGCCAGCAGCCAAGATATGGGACTCGAGCAGTACTTC. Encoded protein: CASSQDMGLEQYF.

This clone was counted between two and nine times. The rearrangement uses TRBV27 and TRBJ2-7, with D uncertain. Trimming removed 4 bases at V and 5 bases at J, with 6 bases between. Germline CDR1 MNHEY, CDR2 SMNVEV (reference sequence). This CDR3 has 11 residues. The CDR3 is CASSSRHEQYF. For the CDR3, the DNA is TGTGCCAGCAGTTCCCGTCACGAGCAGTACTTC.

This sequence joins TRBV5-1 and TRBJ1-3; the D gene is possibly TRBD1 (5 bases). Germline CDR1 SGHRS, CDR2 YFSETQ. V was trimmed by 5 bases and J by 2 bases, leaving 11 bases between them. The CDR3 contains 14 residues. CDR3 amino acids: CASRNLGPGNTIYF. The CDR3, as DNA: TGCGCCAGCAGAAACTTGGGGCCTGGAAACACCATATATTTT. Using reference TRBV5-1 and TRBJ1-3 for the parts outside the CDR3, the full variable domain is KAGVTQTPRYLIKTRGQQVTLSCSPISGHRSVSWYQQTPGQGLQFLFEYFSETQRNKGNFPGRFSGRQFSNSRSEMNVSTLELGDSALYLCASRNLGPGNTIYFGEGSWLTVV.

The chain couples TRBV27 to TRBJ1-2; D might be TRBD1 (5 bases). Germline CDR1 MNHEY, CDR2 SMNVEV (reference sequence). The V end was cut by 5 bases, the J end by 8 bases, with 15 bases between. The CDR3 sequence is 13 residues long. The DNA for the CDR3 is TGTGCCAGCAGTGGGTGGCAGGGCAGGGGCTACACCTTC. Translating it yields CASSGWQGRGYTF.

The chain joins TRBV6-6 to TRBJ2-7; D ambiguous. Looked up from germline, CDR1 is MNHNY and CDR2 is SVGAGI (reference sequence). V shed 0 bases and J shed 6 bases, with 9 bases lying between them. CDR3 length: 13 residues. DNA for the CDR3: TGTGCCAGCAGTTACTCACCTAGTGTCGAGCAGTACTTC. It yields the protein CASSYSPSVEQYF.

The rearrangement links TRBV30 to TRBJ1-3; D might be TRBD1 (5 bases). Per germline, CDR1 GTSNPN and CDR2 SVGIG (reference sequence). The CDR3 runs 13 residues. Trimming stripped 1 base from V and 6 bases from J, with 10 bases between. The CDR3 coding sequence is TGTGCCTGGAGTGGACAGTTTTTAAACACCATATATTTT. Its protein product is CAWSGQFLNTIYF.

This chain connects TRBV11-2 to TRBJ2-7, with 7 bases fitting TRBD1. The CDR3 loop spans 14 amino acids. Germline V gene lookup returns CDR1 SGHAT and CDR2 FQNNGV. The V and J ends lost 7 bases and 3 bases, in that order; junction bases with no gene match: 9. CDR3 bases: TGTGCCAGCACCCCTCCGGGACAGATCTACGAGCAGTACTTC. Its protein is CASTPPGQIYEQYF.

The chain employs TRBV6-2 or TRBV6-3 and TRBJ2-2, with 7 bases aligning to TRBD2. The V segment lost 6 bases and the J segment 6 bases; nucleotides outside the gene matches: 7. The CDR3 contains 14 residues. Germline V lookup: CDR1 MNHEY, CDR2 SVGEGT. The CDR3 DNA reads TGTGCCAGCAGCCCTACTAGCGCGCCCGGGGAGCTGTTTTTT. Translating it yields CASSPTSAPGELFF.

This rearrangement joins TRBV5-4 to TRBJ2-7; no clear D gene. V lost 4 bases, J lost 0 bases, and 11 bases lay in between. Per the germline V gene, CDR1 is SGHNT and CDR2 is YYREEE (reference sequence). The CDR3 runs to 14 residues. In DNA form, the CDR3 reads TGTGCCAGCAGCGAACTTCTGAGCTCCTACGAGCAGTACTTC. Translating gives CASSELLSSYEQYF.

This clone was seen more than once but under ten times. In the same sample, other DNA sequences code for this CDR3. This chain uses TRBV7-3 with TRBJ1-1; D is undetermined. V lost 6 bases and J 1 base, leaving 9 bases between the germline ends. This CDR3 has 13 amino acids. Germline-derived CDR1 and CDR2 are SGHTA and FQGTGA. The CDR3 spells CASSSGSNTEAFF. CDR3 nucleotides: TGTGCCAGCAGTTCGGGGTCGAACACTGAAGCTTTCTTT.

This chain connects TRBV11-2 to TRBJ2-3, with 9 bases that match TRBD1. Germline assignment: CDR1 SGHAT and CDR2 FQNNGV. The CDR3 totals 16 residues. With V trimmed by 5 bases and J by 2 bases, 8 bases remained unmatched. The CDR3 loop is CASSLQQGAHTDTQYF. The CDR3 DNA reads TGTGCCAGCAGCCTCCAACAGGGGGCCCACACAGATACGCAGTATTTT.

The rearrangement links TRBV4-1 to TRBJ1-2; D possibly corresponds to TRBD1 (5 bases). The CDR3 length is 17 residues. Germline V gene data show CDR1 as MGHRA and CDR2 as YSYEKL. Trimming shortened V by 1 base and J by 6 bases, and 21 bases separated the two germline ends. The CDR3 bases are TGCGCCAGCAGCCAAGTGGGCCCTTTAAGGGGCCGGGATGGCTACACCTTC. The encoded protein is CASSQVGPLRGRDGYTF.

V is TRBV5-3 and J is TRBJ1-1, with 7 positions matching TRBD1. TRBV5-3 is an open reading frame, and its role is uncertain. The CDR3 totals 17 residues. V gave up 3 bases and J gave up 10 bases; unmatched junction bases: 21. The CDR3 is CARSSTNYRGEYAGAFF. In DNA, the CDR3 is TGTGCCAGAAGCTCGACCAATTACAGGGGTGAGTATGCTGGAGCTTTCTTT.

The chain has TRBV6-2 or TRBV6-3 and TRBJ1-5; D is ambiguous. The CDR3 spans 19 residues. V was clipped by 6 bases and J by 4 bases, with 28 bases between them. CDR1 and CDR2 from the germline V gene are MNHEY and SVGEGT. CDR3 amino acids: CASSYRGWTSQASNQPQHF. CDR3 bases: TGTGCCAGCAGCTATAGAGGGTGGACCTCCCAGGCTTCAAATCAGCCCCAGCATTTT.

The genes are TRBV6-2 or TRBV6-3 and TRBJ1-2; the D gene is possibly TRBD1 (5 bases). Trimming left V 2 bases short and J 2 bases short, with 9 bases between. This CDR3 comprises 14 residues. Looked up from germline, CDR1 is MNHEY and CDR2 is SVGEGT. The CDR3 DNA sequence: TGTGCCAGCAGTTACGCCGACAGAAACTATGGCTACACCTTC. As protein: CASSYADRNYGYTF.

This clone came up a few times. CDR3 amino acids: CAWTKTGQANTEAFF. CDR3 DNA: TGTGCCTGGACTAAGACCGGACAGGCCAACACTGAAGCTTTCTTT. V usage is TRBV30 and J usage is TRBJ1-1; 7 bases map to TRBD1. The CDR3 consists of 15 residues. Germline loops: CDR1 GTSNPN, CDR2 SVGIG (reference sequence). V was pared by 4 bases and J by 2 bases, with 10 bases of the junction left unmatched.